This T cell receptor (beta chain) was found in a study of blood T cells in healthy people across ages. Sample-barcoded 5' priming and a J-beta primer mix drove a second PCR of about 6 to 12 cycles. TCRdb used MiXCR to reprocess the 5' RACE reads, holding one entry per CDR3 protein. The top ten clones hold roughly a third of a sample with roughly 700,000 distinct CDR3 sequences, roughly 50% of them seen once. Of note for this clonotype: Antigen unknown.

Ranging in age from about 6 to 90, the donors were healthy Caucasian individuals from Russia. General observations from the study: Among T cells, TCR beta diversity per million cells dropped roughly linearly as age rose.

CDR1 and CDR2 (germline): SGDLS, YYNGEE. The CDR3 extends over 16 amino acids. The sequence was obtained from a woman in her sixties or seventies in good health. Sequencing was performed on blood. The chain recombines TRBV9 with TRBJ2-7; D might be TRBD1 or TRBD2, each matching 5 bases. The J call could be wrong; TRBJ2-5 is a better fit for the DNA end. The DNA for the CDR3 is TGTGCCAGCAGCTCCCGGGCCGGGGACCCCGAAAGGACCCAGTACTTC. Translation gives CASSSRAGDPERTQYF.